A selection of T cell receptor beta chains follows, all from one sample in a study of cytomegalovirus exposure and HLA in healthy donors. Clones were sequenced by immunoSEQ multiplex PCR, and TCRdb holds only the in-frame ones, with some missing. Of 100,000 to 150,000 clones listed, roughly 62% are singletons. Sequenced: PBMCs. These receptor sequences come from a man aged 25-40 years in good health and CMV-seropositive. The CDR3 runs from the conserved cysteine through the conserved F or W. A D gene is named only where the DNA matches it firmly. Clone size, where shown, is once, few, many, or a class for clones that have expanded.

v_gene: TRBV9; d_gene: .; j_gene: TRBJ2-7; abundance: few; CDR3aa: CASSVHSVSPGEQYF; CDR3nt: TGTGCCAGCAGCGTCCATAGCGTCTCACCGGGGGAGCAGTACTTC
v_gene: TRBV6-1; d_gene: .; j_gene: TRBJ2-5; abundance: few; CDR3aa: CASLIDRSQETQYF; CDR3nt: TGTGCCAGCTTGATTGACAGGTCACAAGAGACCCAGTACTTC
v_gene: TRBV15; d_gene: TRBD2; j_gene: TRBJ2-3; abundance: .; CDR3aa: CATSTRLAGGTDTQYF; CDR3nt: TGTGCCACCAGCACAAGACTAGCGGGAGGCACAGATACGCAGTATTTT
v_gene: TRBV7-9; d_gene: .; j_gene: TRBJ2-7; abundance: once; CDR3aa: CSINGGSSEQYF; CDR3nt: TGTTCCATCAACGGGGGATCGAGCGAGCAGTACTTC
v_gene: TRBV19; d_gene: TRBD1; j_gene: TRBJ2-1; abundance: .; CDR3aa: CASSIQGATYNEQFF; CDR3nt: TGTGCCAGTAGTATTCAGGGGGCTACCTACAATGAGCAGTTCTTC
v_gene: TRBV5-1; d_gene: TRBD2; j_gene: TRBJ2-1; abundance: .; CDR3aa: CASSLVAGANEQFF; CDR3nt: TGCGCCAGCAGCTTGGTAGCGGGAGCCAATGAGCAGTTCTTC
v_gene: TRBV5-4; d_gene: TRBD1; j_gene: TRBJ2-2; abundance: .; CDR3aa: CASSPLWDRGEAGELFF; CDR3nt: TGTGCCAGCAGCCCTCTATGGGACAGGGGGGAGGCCGGGGAGCTGTTTTTT
v_gene: TRBV11-2; d_gene: .; j_gene: TRBJ2-5; abundance: .; CDR3aa: CASSPGQETQYF; CDR3nt: TGTGCCAGCAGCCCAGGTCAAGAGACCCAGTACTTC
v_gene: TRBV4-2; d_gene: .; j_gene: TRBJ2-1; abundance: .; CDR3aa: CASSQVGGTHNEQFF; CDR3nt: TGTGCCAGCAGCCAAGTGGGAGGAACCCACAATGAGCAGTTCTTC
v_gene: TRBV5-1; d_gene: TRBD1; j_gene: TRBJ1-3; abundance: few; CDR3aa: CASSSEGQGNTIYF; CDR3nt: TGCGCCAGCAGCTCCGAGGGACAGGGAAACACCATATATTTT
v_gene: TRBV27; d_gene: TRBD2; j_gene: TRBJ2-7; abundance: .; CDR3aa: CASSRRPGGGYEQYF; CDR3nt: TGTGCCAGCAGTCGCAGACCGGGGGGGGGATACGAGCAGTACTTC
v_gene: TRBV7-9; d_gene: .; j_gene: TRBJ2-5; abundance: .; CDR3aa: CASSSIYETQYF; CDR3nt: TGTGCCAGCAGTTCCATCTATGAGACCCAGTACTTC
v_gene: TRBV7-2; d_gene: .; j_gene: TRBJ2-3; abundance: .; CDR3aa: CASSFVGRTDTQYF; CDR3nt: TGTGCCAGCAGCTTTGTCGGGAGAACAGATACGCAGTATTTT
v_gene: TRBV5-1; d_gene: .; j_gene: TRBJ2-3; abundance: few; CDR3aa: CASSLASEPGADTQYF; CDR3nt: TGCGCCAGCAGCTTGGCCAGCGAGCCCGGGGCAGATACGCAGTATTTT
v_gene: TRBV6-6; d_gene: TRBD1; j_gene: TRBJ2-7; abundance: few; CDR3aa: CASSRVPGTGAYEQYF; CDR3nt: TGTGCCAGCAGTCGGGTACCCGGGACAGGGGCCTACGAGCAGTACTTC
v_gene: TRBV6-6; d_gene: .; j_gene: TRBJ2-7; abundance: few; CDR3aa: CASSSLLLDRGEQYF; CDR3nt: TGTGCCAGCAGTTCCCTTCTCCTTGACAGAGGCGAGCAGTACTTC
v_gene: TRBV29-1; d_gene: .; j_gene: TRBJ2-7; abundance: .; CDR3aa: CSVGLFDEQYF; CDR3nt: TGCAGCGTTGGACTCTTCGACGAGCAGTACTTC
v_gene: TRBV6-1; d_gene: TRBD1; j_gene: TRBJ2-2; abundance: .; CDR3aa: CASSESSGTAFTGELFF; CDR3nt: TGTGCCAGCAGTGAATCGTCCGGGACAGCGTTCACCGGGGAGCTGTTTTTT
v_gene: TRBV13; d_gene: TRBD2; j_gene: TRBJ2-1; abundance: .; CDR3aa: CASSSIAGAGYNEQFF; CDR3nt: TGTGCCAGCAGCTCCATAGCGGGAGCGGGATACAATGAGCAGTTCTTC
v_gene: TRBV5-4; d_gene: .; j_gene: TRBJ2-2; abundance: .; CDR3aa: CASSPGGRGNTGELFF; CDR3nt: TGTGCCAGCAGCCCAGGAGGCAGGGGGAACACCGGGGAGCTGTTTTTT
v_gene: TRBV28; d_gene: .; j_gene: TRBJ1-2; abundance: .; CDR3aa: CASSSPPGRGNYGYTF; CDR3nt: TGTGCCAGCAGTTCCCCCCCGGGACGGGGGAACTATGGCTACACCTTC
v_gene: TRBV5-1; d_gene: TRBD1; j_gene: TRBJ2-5; abundance: .; CDR3aa: CASSPDRREREQYF; CDR3nt: TGCGCCAGCAGCCCGGACAGGAGAGAGAGGGAGCAGTACTTC
v_gene: TRBV6-5; d_gene: .; j_gene: TRBJ2-1; abundance: .; CDR3aa: CASSYQVSYNEQFF; CDR3nt: TGTGCCAGCAGTTATCAGGTCTCCTACAATGAGCAGTTCTTC